Listed below are T cell receptor beta chains from one sample, sequenced in a study of blood T cell repertoires in COVID-19. The data were produced by immunoSEQ multiplex PCR, yet TCRdb's version contains in-frame clones alone and is incomplete. The data show approximately 170,000 clones, approximately 77% seen once. The sequenced sample was peripheral blood. The receptors here all came from a woman of 80 years or more with active or convalescent COVID-19. Both conserved end residues are part of each CDR3. Each record gives: V gene, clone size, D gene, J gene, CDR3 protein, CDR3 DNA. D genes are given only for firm matches. Clone sizes are given selectively: once, few, many, or a class where the clone is expanded.

V: TRBV9
size: NA
D: NA
J: TRBJ1-1
CDR3: CASSVEKGGVFNAEAFF
DNA: TGTGCCAGCAGCGTAGAGAAGGGCGGGGTATTTAACGCTGAAGCTTTCTTT

V: TRBV6-5
size: NA
D: NA
J: TRBJ2-1
CDR3: CASSPTYSGNEQFF
DNA: TGTGCCAGCAGTCCGACCTATTCGGGGAATGAGCAGTTCTTC

V: TRBV7-2
size: once
D: NA
J: TRBJ2-5
CDR3: CASSPHRSFGTQYF
DNA: TGTGCCAGCAGCCCCCACCGAAGTTTCGGGACCCAGTACTTC

V: TRBV7-3
size: NA
D: NA
J: TRBJ2-1
CDR3: CASSLTTDSNEQFF
DNA: TGTGCCAGCAGCTTAACGACCGACTCTAATGAGCAGTTCTTC

V: TRBV6-1
size: NA
D: NA
J: TRBJ2-7
CDR3: CASSEVVALFSF
DNA: TGTGCCAGCAGTGAAGTGGTAGCCCTCTTCTCCTTC

V: TRBV6-1
size: NA
D: TRBD1
J: TRBJ2-4
CDR3: CASSDQGAGLWAKNIQYF
DNA: TGTGCCAGCAGTGATCAGGGGGCCGGGTTGTGGGCCAAAAACATTCAGTACTTC

V: TRBV24-1
size: NA
D: TRBD1
J: TRBJ2-3
CDR3: CATSDPIETGTGTDTQYF
DNA: TGTGCCACCAGTGATCCGATTGAGACAGGGACGGGGACAGATACGCAGTATTTT

V: TRBV5-8
size: once
D: TRBD1
J: TRBJ2-5
CDR3: CASTRTGAREETQYF
DNA: TGTGCCAGCACCCGGACAGGGGCTAGGGAAGAGACCCAGTACTTC

V: TRBV6-1
size: NA
D: TRBD1
J: TRBJ1-1
CDR3: CASSEARGISEAFF
DNA: TGTGCCAGCAGTGAAGCCAGGGGGATCTCTGAAGCTTTCTTT

V: TRBV2
size: NA
D: TRBD1
J: TRBJ1-2
CDR3: CASSGQGRLYGYTF
DNA: TGTGCCAGCAGTGGACAGGGGCGTTTATATGGCTACACCTTC

V: TRBV15
size: NA
D: NA
J: TRBJ1-1
CDR3: CATSREYRAEAFF
DNA: TGTGCCACCAGCAGAGAGTACAGAGCCGAAGCTTTCTTT

V: TRBV11-2
size: NA
D: TRBD1
J: TRBJ2-5
CDR3: CASSLGLGTGVVETQYF
DNA: TGTGCCAGCAGCTTAGGACTCGGGACAGGGGTCGTGGAGACCCAGTACTTC

V: TRBV5-1
size: NA
D: TRBD1
J: TRBJ1-6
CDR3: CASSLEGQGSSYNSPLHF
DNA: TGCGCCAGCAGCTTGGAGGGACAGGGAAGCTCCTATAATTCACCCCTCCACTTT

V: TRBV7-9
size: NA
D: TRBD1
J: TRBJ1-1
CDR3: CASSLNQGVMNTEAFF
DNA: TGTGCCAGCAGTTTAAATCAGGGGGTCATGAACACTGAAGCTTTCTTT

V: TRBV19
size: NA
D: TRBD1
J: TRBJ1-1
CDR3: CASTRTGGSATEAFF
DNA: TGTGCCAGTACCAGGACAGGGGGGTCGGCCACTGAAGCTTTCTTT

V: TRBV30
size: NA
D: NA
J: TRBJ2-1
CDR3: CAWDPVYNEQFF
DNA: TGTGCCTGGGATCCGGTTTACAATGAGCAGTTCTTC

V: TRBV28
size: few
D: NA
J: TRBJ1-5
CDR3: CASSAPGVGNQPQHF
DNA: TGTGCCAGCAGTGCCCCAGGGGTCGGCAATCAGCCCCAGCATTTT

V: TRBV30
size: few
D: NA
J: TRBJ1-6
CDR3: CAWKSSYNSPLHF
DNA: TGTGCCTGGAAGAGTTCCTATAATTCACCCCTCCACTTT

V: TRBV3-1/TRBV3-2
size: NA
D: NA
J: TRBJ1-5
CDR3: CASSPGTRFNQPQHF
DNA: TGTGCCAGCAGCCCCGGGACAAGGTTTAATCAGCCCCAGCATTTT

V: TRBV7-9
size: once
D: TRBD2
J: TRBJ2-3
CDR3: CASSLVQGWLAGADTQYF
DNA: TGTGCCAGCAGCTTAGTTCAAGGGTGGTTAGCGGGTGCAGATACGCAGTATTTT

V: TRBV5-1
size: NA
D: TRBD2
J: TRBJ2-1
CDR3: CASSVSGTSRNNEQFF
DNA: TGCGCCAGCAGCGTAAGCGGGACTAGCCGGAACAATGAGCAGTTCTTC

V: TRBV2
size: NA
D: TRBD1
J: TRBJ1-5
CDR3: CASSGTGGTQPQHF
DNA: TGTGCCAGCAGCGGGACAGGGGGGACTCAGCCCCAGCATTTT

V: TRBV29-1
size: NA
D: NA
J: TRBJ2-5
CDR3: CSVASQQETQYF
DNA: TGCAGCGTTGCTTCTCAGCAAGAGACCCAGTACTTC

V: TRBV5-4
size: NA
D: TRBD2
J: TRBJ2-7
CDR3: CASSGGGGNYEQYF
DNA: TGTGCCAGCAGCGGTGGGGGAGGGAACTACGAGCAGTACTTC

V: TRBV4-1
size: NA
D: TRBD2
J: TRBJ2-7
CDR3: CASSQVGEGREAYEQYF
DNA: TGCGCCAGCAGCCAAGTAGGGGAGGGCCGAGAAGCCTACGAGCAGTACTTC

V: TRBV4-1
size: NA
D: NA
J: TRBJ2-1
CDR3: CASSRGIADYNEQFF
DNA: TGCGCCAGCAGCCGCGGAATAGCCGACTACAATGAGCAGTTCTTC

V: TRBV3-1/TRBV3-2
size: NA
D: NA
J: TRBJ1-1
CDR3: CASSQGIRTTLF
DNA: TGTGCCAGCAGCCAGGGGATTAGGACAACACTTTTT

V: TRBV18
size: once
D: NA
J: TRBJ1-2
CDR3: CASSLEVAGNYGYTF
DNA: TGTGCCAGCTCTTTAGAAGTGGCAGGGAACTATGGCTACACCTTC

V: TRBV5-8
size: NA
D: NA
J: TRBJ2-2
CDR3: CASSLVNRATGELFF
DNA: TGTGCCAGCAGCTTGGTCAACAGGGCGACCGGGGAGCTGTTTTTT

V: TRBV5-5
size: NA
D: NA
J: TRBJ1-5
CDR3: CASSLVGGDQPQHF
DNA: TGTGCCAGCAGCTTGGTAGGAGGGGATCAGCCCCAGCATTTT

V: TRBV18
size: NA
D: NA
J: TRBJ2-3
CDR3: CASSPGAADTQYF
DNA: TGTGCCAGCTCCCCAGGGGCGGCAGATACGCAGTATTTT

V: TRBV18
size: NA
D: NA
J: TRBJ2-5
CDR3: CASSPPAGQRGTQYF
DNA: TGTGCCAGCTCACCACCGGCAGGGCAAAGAGGGACCCAGTACTTC

V: TRBV28
size: few
D: TRBD2
J: TRBJ2-1
CDR3: CASRTSGAYNEQFF
DNA: TGTGCCAGCAGAACTAGCGGGGCCTACAATGAGCAGTTCTTC